One sample yielded the 3 T cell receptor beta chains listed below, sequenced in a study of blood T cells in healthy people across ages (dated by TCRdb to the mid-2010s). Preparation of the library involved 5' RACE. Reads for this sample came from an Illumina HiSeq 2500. A second 7 to 11 cycle PCR used a sample-barcoded 5' primer and a J-beta primer mix. TCRdb cleaned the public reads at Q25 with fastp, built clones with MiXCR and kept in-frame beta chains. Each entry is one CDR3 protein sequence, shown with its most common DNA and genes. In this sample the table shows more than 650,000 distinct CDR3 sequences, 22% of which occur a single time. Clones ranked in the top ten supply around a fifth of the sample. Sample: blood. The receptors derive from a man in his 70s in good health.

This clonotype was found many times. One end of the junction varies from germline; a read error may be responsible. The chain has TRBV28 and TRBJ2-3; 8 bases line up with TRBD1. The length of the CDR3 is 14 residues. Germline V CDR1 and CDR2: MDHEN, SYDVKM. The CDR3 DNA follows: TGCGCCAGCAGCGGACAGGGTAGCACAGATACGCAGTATTTT. The encoded protein is CASSGQGSTDTQYF.

V and J are TRBV13 and TRBJ2-7, with 7 bases that match TRBD1. The V segment lost 5 bases and the J segment 3 bases; nucleotides outside the gene matches: 4. This CDR3 is 13 amino acids long. Per germline, CDR1 PRHDT and CDR2 FYEKMQ (reference sequence). Here the CDR3 reads CASSDTGVYEQYF. The CDR3 DNA reads as TGTGCCAGCAGCGACACAGGGGTCTACGAGCAGTACTTC.

This sequence joins TRBV28 and TRBJ1-2, with D perhaps matching TRBD1 (6 bases). The CDR3 runs 13 residues. From germline, CDR1 is MDHEN and CDR2 SYDVKM. Trimming stripped 7 bases from V and 5 bases from J, with 14 bases between. CDR3 DNA: TGTGCCAGCATCCCAGGGGCCGAGTATGGCTACACCTTC. As protein: CASIPGAEYGYTF.